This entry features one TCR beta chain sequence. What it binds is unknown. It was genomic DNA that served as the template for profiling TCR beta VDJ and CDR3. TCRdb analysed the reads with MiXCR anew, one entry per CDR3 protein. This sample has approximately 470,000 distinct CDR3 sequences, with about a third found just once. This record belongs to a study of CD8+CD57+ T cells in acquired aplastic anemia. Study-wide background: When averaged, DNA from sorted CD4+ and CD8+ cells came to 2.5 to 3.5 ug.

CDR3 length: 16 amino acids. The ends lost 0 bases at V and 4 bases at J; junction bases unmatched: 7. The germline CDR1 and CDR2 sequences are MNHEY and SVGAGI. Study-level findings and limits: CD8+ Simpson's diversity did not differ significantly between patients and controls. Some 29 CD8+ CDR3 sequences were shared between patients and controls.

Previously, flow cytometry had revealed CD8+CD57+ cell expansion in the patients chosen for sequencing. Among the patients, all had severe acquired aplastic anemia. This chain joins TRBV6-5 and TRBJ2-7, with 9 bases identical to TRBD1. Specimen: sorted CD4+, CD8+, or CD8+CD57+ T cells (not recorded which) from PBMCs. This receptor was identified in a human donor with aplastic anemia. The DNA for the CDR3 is TGTGCCAGCAGTTACTCGAGGACAGGGGAGGGATACGAGCAGTACTTC. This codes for CASSYSRTGEGYEQYF.